This T cell receptor (beta chain) was found in a study of cytomegalovirus exposure and HLA in healthy donors. The CDR3 runs to 16 residues. The V and J ends lost 2 bases and 8 bases respectively, with 20 bases between them. From germline, CDR1 is MNHEY and CDR2 SMNVEV (reference sequence). PCR employed 60 Vbeta and 13 Jbeta primers. Profiled with immunoSEQ multiplex PCR; TCRdb holds only in-frame clones, not every one. The data contain about 190,000 clones, roughly 80% of them singletons. The specimen sequenced was PBMCs. V usage is TRBV27 and J usage is TRBJ2-3; no clear D gene. This TCR derives from a man between 35 and 55 years old in good health and CMV-seropositive. Here the CDR3 reads CASSLGRSAIFLTQYF. For the CDR3, the DNA is TGTGCCAGCAGTTTAGGGCGTTCCGCTATTTTCCTTACGCAGTATTTT.